This T cell receptor (beta chain) was obtained from a study of blood T cell repertoires in COVID-19. Study information: Samples came from the United States, Italy and Spain, spanning acute and convalescent COVID-19.

Methods used by the authors: It was from reference gene primer amplification that nucleated cell counts were estimated. Some clones are missing from TCRdb's copy, which holds only in-frame ones; the method was immunoSEQ multiplex PCR. V, J and clone size reflect that table, while D and trimming were determined from the DNA. Of 150,000 to 200,000 clones in the sample, around four fifths were seen once. The CDR3 is made up of 16 amino acids. The V and J ends lost 3 bases and 4 bases, in that order; junction bases with no gene match: 11. Germline assignment: CDR1 LGHDT and CDR2 YNNKEL (reference sequence).

This clonotype was obtained from a woman older than 75 with acute or convalescent COVID-19. The J gene is TRBJ2-5, the V gene TRBV3-1 (or the pseudogene TRBV3-2); 7 bases are a match to TRBD2. Sample: peripheral blood. CDR3 sequence: CASSHPSGGRTETQYF. The CDR3 DNA sequence: TGTGCCAGCAGCCATCCCTCTGGCGGGAGAACAGAGACCCAGTACTTC.